These 22 T cell receptor beta chains share one sample of origin, sequenced in a study of cytomegalovirus exposure and HLA in healthy donors. The primer mix had 60 Vbeta and 13 Jbeta primers. Generated by immunoSEQ multiplex PCR, the TCRdb table keeps only in-frame clones and is missing some. Of hundreds of thousands of clones listed, over 85% were seen once; the top ten hold approximately 2%. Source material: PBMCs. The receptors shown here come from a young woman in good health and CMV-seronegative.

V usage is TRBV28 and J usage is TRBJ2-7; possible D gene TRBD1, 6 bases. Trimming removed 4 bases at V and 2 bases at J, with 18 bases between. The CDR3 sequence is 16 residues long. The germline CDR1 and CDR2 sequences are MDHEN and SYDVKM. The DNA of the CDR3 is TGTGCCAGCAGTTCTACAGGGATTCTTCGCACCTACGAGCAGTACTTC. Protein sequence: CASSSTGILRTYEQYF.

The chain couples TRBV7-9 to TRBJ2-7; 9 bases line up with TRBD1. This CDR3 contains 15 residues. V lost 5 bases and J lost 4; bases outside the gene matches: 9. Germline V gene lookup returns CDR1 SEHNR and CDR2 FQNEAQ (reference sequence). CDR3 nucleotides: TGTGCCAGCAGCCAAACAGGGGGCCCACGGTACGAGCAGTACTTC. It encodes CASSQTGGPRYEQYF.

This chain uses TRBV11-2 with TRBJ2-7, with no clear D. This CDR3 has 14 residues. V was trimmed by 0 bases and J by 3 bases, leaving 9 bases between them. Per the germline V gene, CDR1 is SGHAT and CDR2 is FQNNGV. The CDR3 nucleotides are TGTGCCAGCAGCTTAGAGGCAGGTATCTACGAGCAGTACTTC. This encodes CASSLEAGIYEQYF.

This sequence joins TRBV5-1 and TRBJ2-1, with D perhaps matching TRBD2 (7 bases). CDR3 size: 15 residues. The germline V gene has CDR1 SGHRS and CDR2 YFSETQ. V gave up 0 bases and J gave up 4 bases, with 11 bases separating them. The DNA of the CDR3 is TGCGCCAGCAGCTTGGTAGGGGGGGATTACAATGAGCAGTTCTTC. It codes for CASSLVGGDYNEQFF.

The J gene is TRBJ1-2, the V gene TRBV19, with 7 positions matching TRBD1. CDR1 and CDR2 (germline): LNHDA, SQIVND (reference sequence). The CDR3 totals 12 residues. V lost 7 bases to trimming and J lost 4 bases; unmatched junction nucleotides: 3. The CDR3 spells CASTRQGYGYTF. The DNA of the CDR3 is TGTGCCAGTACCAGACAGGGCTATGGCTACACCTTC.

The genes are TRBV4-2 and TRBJ2-7; 9 bases are shared with TRBD2. V shed 0 bases, J shed 7 bases, and the junction held 19 bases outside the gene matches. There are 19 residues in the CDR3. CDR1 is LGHNA, CDR2 YNFKEQ, per germline. The CDR3 spells CASSQDLSLSGGYYREQYF. The CDR3 region has the DNA TGTGCCAGCAGCCAAGATCTCAGTCTTAGCGGGGGTTACTATCGGGAGCAGTACTTC.

The chain employs TRBV27 and TRBJ2-1; 10 bases fit TRBD1. The V segment lost 4 bases and the J segment 5 bases; nucleotides outside the gene matches: 8. This CDR3 has 16 residues. Germline V gene data show CDR1 as MNHEY and CDR2 as SMNVEV (reference sequence). Here the CDR3 reads CASSSGRDRGNNEQFF. CDR3 coding DNA: TGTGCCAGCAGTTCCGGCCGGGACAGGGGTAACAATGAGCAGTTCTTC.

V gene TRBV5-1 combines with J gene TRBJ1-2; 8 bases are shared with TRBD1. The CDR3 is 16 residues long. V trimming: 0 bases; J trimming: 2 bases; junction bases outside the gene matches: 6. Germline V lookup: CDR1 SGHRS, CDR2 YFSETQ. CDR3 nucleotides: TGCGCCAGCAGCTTGGCCGGCAACAGGGGGAACTATGGCTACACCTTC. The encoded protein is CASSLAGNRGNYGYTF. Variable domain in full (rest from reference TRBV5-1 and TRBJ1-2): KAGVTQTPRYLIKTRGQQVTLSCSPISGHRSVSWYQQTPGQGLQFLFEYFSETQRNKGNFPGRFSGRQFSNSRSEMNVSTLELGDSALYLCASSLAGNRGNYGYTFGSGTRLTVV.

The chain combines TRBV5-4 with TRBJ2-1, with a weak D call TRBD2 (6 bases). CDR1 SGHNT and CDR2 YYREEE come from the germline V gene (reference sequence). The CDR3 spans 17 residues. Trimming shortened V by 0 bases and J by 0 bases, and 13 bases separated the two germline ends. Written as DNA, the CDR3 is TGTGCCAGCAGCTTGGGAGGCGGGGTAAGCTCCTACAATGAGCAGTTCTTC. It yields the protein CASSLGGGVSSYNEQFF.

Remarks on this clone: The junction departs from germline at one end; a sequencing error may be responsible. This chain links TRBV13 with TRBJ2-3; 8 bases fit TRBD1. This CDR3 region has 16 residues. Per the germline V gene, CDR1 is PRHDT and CDR2 is FYEKMQ (reference sequence). CDR3 in DNA: TGTACCAGCAAGTCAGGGGGCTCCTGGAGCACAGATACGCAGTATTTT. As protein: CTSKSGGSWSTDTQYF.

The chain joins TRBV29-1 to TRBJ1-2; D possibly corresponds to TRBD1 (5 bases). This CDR3 has 13 residues. The V end was cut by 6 bases, the J end by 6 bases, with 17 bases between. CDR1 is SQVTM, CDR2 ANQGSEA, per germline. CDR3 residues: CSVGTPGVDGYTF. Written as DNA, the CDR3 is TGCAGCGTCGGGACGCCGGGGGTGGATGGCTACACCTTC.

The chain couples TRBV6-5 to TRBJ1-3; D is unresolved. V was pared by 5 bases and J by 4 bases, with 15 bases between. The CDR3 extends over 15 amino acids. Germline CDR1 MNHEY, CDR2 SVGAGI. The CDR3, as DNA: TGTGCCAGCAGTCCCCGCACCCAGACAGGAAACACCATATATTTT. Its protein product is CASSPRTQTGNTIYF.

The chain recombines TRBV5-6 with TRBJ1-1; TRBD1 matches at 7 bases. CDR1 SGHDT and CDR2 YYEEEE come from the germline V gene. This CDR3 region has 13 residues. After removal of 4 bases from V and 4 bases from J, the junction contained 4 bases not matched to a gene. Written as DNA, the CDR3 is TGTGCCAGCAGCCCGACAGGGCTCACTGAAGCTTTCTTT. This translates into CASSPTGLTEAFF.

This clone was seen a single time. This chain uses TRBV15 with TRBJ1-5; 7 bases are shared with TRBD1. V shed 8 bases, J shed 3 bases, and the junction held 10 bases outside the gene matches. The CDR3 loop spans 15 amino acids. From germline, CDR1 is LNHNV and CDR2 YYDKDF (reference sequence). CDR3 in amino acids: CATRMTGLSNQPQHF. CDR3 nucleotides: TGTGCCACCCGGATGACAGGGCTGTCCAATCAGCCCCAGCATTTT.

This clone was observed a single time. At one boundary the junction diverges from the germline segment, which might be a read error. The rearrangement uses TRBV6-1 and TRBJ2-1; D is perhaps TRBD1 (6 bases). Germline CDR1 and CDR2: MNHNS and SASEGT. The CDR3 contains 12 residues. The CDR3 here is CASSEVGQSPVF. The DNA of the CDR3 is TGTGCCAGCAGTGAAGTAGGACAGAGTCCGGTCTTC.

The CDR3 DNA reads as TGTGCCATCAGTGAGACTGCCGCTCTCCTAGAAATGAACACTGAAGCTTTCTTT. The encoded protein is CAISETAALLEMNTEAFF. V gene TRBV10-3 combines with J gene TRBJ1-1, with no clear D. This CDR3 is built from 18 residues. V shed 2 bases and J shed 0 bases, with 19 bases lying between them. Per germline, CDR1 ENHRY and CDR2 SYGVKD.

V and J are TRBV4-1 and TRBJ2-5; 9 nucleotides align to TRBD2. V was pared by 3 bases and J by 1 base, with 3 bases of the junction left unmatched. Germline CDR1 is MGHRA and CDR2 is YSYEKL. The CDR3 is 15 residues long. This CDR3 reads CASSQMRGGQETQYF. The CDR3 DNA is TGCGCCAGCAGCCAGATGCGGGGGGGCCAAGAGACCCAGTACTTC.

The rearrangement links TRBV19 to TRBJ1-6; D is ambiguous. Per the germline V gene, CDR1 is LNHDA and CDR2 is SQIVND (reference sequence). CDR3 length equals 14 residues. The V end lost 1 base, the J end lost 7 bases, and 8 bases lay between the germline ends. CDR3 bases: TGTGCCAGTAGTATAGGGGCAGAAAATTCACCCCTCCACTTT. Its translation: CASSIGAENSPLHF.

A single count supports this clone. The chain couples TRBV6-1 to TRBJ1-1; 9 bases agree with TRBD1. The germline V gene encodes CDR1 MNHNS and CDR2 SASEGT. This CDR3 comprises 15 residues. Trimming removed 4 bases from V and 4 bases from J; junction bases left unmatched: 7. The CDR3 region has the DNA TGTGCCAGCAGTGTCGACGGGACAGGGAGCACTGAAGCTTTCTTT. Amino acids: CASSVDGTGSTEAFF.

This chain joins TRBV30 and TRBJ1-2; a possible D gene is TRBD1 (5 bases). This CDR3 contains 13 residues. Germline assignment: CDR1 GTSNPN and CDR2 SVGIG (reference sequence). V gave up 2 bases and J gave up 5 bases, with 12 bases separating them. The CDR3 loop is CAWSSAGPYGYTF. The DNA of the CDR3 is TGTGCCTGGAGTTCTGCGGGGCCATATGGCTACACCTTC. The entire variable domain, with the rest obtained from reference TRBV30 and TRBJ1-2, is as follows: SQTIHQWPATLVQPVGSPLSLECTVEGTSNPNLYWYRQAAGRGLQLLFYSVGIGQISSEVPQNLSASRPQDRQFILSSKKLLLSDSGFYLCAWSSAGPYGYTFGSGTRLTVV.

The CDR3 DNA is TGTGCCAGCAGTAGCGGACTGGCTACCTACGAGCAGTACTTC. It specifies CASSSGLATYEQYF. The chain uses TRBV6-5 and TRBJ2-7; D is possibly TRBD2 (5 bases). Germline V gene data show CDR1 as MNHEY and CDR2 as SVGAGI. The CDR3 loop spans 14 amino acids. The V end lost 5 bases, the J end lost 2 bases, and 13 bases lay between the germline ends.

The chain recombines TRBV2 with TRBJ1-2, with D possibly matching TRBD1 (6 bases). The V gene lost 6 bases and the J gene lost 4 bases, with 24 bases spanning the gap. This CDR3 has 17 residues. CDR1 is SNHLY and CDR2 is FYNNEI in the germline V gene. The CDR3 nucleotides read TGTGCCAGCAGACACCGGGACAAAAGTGGGGGGGTCTATGGCTACACCTTC. This sequence encodes CASRHRDKSGGVYGYTF. The full variable domain, completed using reference TRBV2 and TRBJ1-2, is EPEVTQTPSHQVTQMGQEVILRCVPISNHLYFYWYRQILGQKVEFLVSFYNNEISEKSEIFDDQFSVERPDGSNFTLKIRSTKLEDSAMYFCASRHRDKSGGVYGYTFGSGTRLTVV.